Below are 24 T cell receptor beta chains sequenced from a single sample in a study of neurological immune-mediated disorders. TCRdb passed the 5' RACE reads through MiXCR, listing each CDR3 protein once. The sample records some 60,000 distinct CDR3 sequences, about 10% being singletons. As to time point: longitudinal time-point 2. Sequencing was performed on PBMCs. The receptors derive from a man aged 30 to 39 in good health.

This clonotype was counted at least ten times. The CDR3 DNA sequence: TGTGCCAGCAGCTTCCGACAGGGGGCGAGGGATACGCAGTATTTT. This codes for CASSFRQGARDTQYF. This chain uses TRBV7-2 with TRBJ2-3; 10 bases line up with TRBD1. The CDR3 runs to 15 residues. After removal of 3 bases from V and 6 bases from J, the junction contained 6 bases not matched to a gene. Germline values: CDR1 SGHTA, CDR2 FQGNSA.

On this clonotype itself: At one end, the junction sequence differs from germline, possibly due to a read error. The chain couples TRBV7-6 to TRBJ2-2; 8 positions agree with TRBD2. The CDR3 covers 16 residues. The V gene's germline CDR1 is SGHVS and CDR2 FNYEAQ. The CDR3 here is CASSPYDTSGTGDLFF. The DNA of the CDR3 is TGTGCCAGCAGCCCCTACGACACTAGCGGAACCGGGGATCTGTTTTTT.

The CDR3 DNA sequence: TGTGCCAGCAGCTCCTATAGCGGGAAGCAGTTCTTC. It codes for CASSSYSGKQFF. V and J are TRBV7-2 and TRBJ2-1, with TRBD2 matching 8 bases. Germline CDR1 SGHTA, CDR2 FQGNSA. V dropped 4 bases and J dropped 11; count of bases not matched to a gene: 4. The CDR3 covers 12 residues.

This clonotype has at least ten counts. V and J are TRBV19 and TRBJ1-5; weak D call: TRBD1 (5 bases). The CDR3 consists of 15 residues. Germline CDR1 and CDR2: LNHDA and SQIVND (reference sequence). The germline V and J ends were trimmed by 6 bases and 1 base, with 13 bases remaining between them. The CDR3 loop is CASRPGGGSNQPQHF. The CDR3 region has the DNA TGTGCCAGTAGACCCGGGGGAGGGAGCAATCAGCCCCAGCATTTT.

This clonotype was observed many times. The gene calls are TRBV5-6 and TRBJ2-7; TRBD1 matches at 7 bases. This CDR3 is 15 amino acids long. The trim removed 0 bases at V and 5 bases at J, leaving 8 bases unmatched. The V gene's germline CDR1 is SGHDT and CDR2 YYEEEE. CDR3 DNA: TGTGCCAGCAGCTTGGAATCCGACAGGGTCCACGAGCAGTACTTC. Translating gives CASSLESDRVHEQYF.

This clonotype was recorded many times. CDR3 nucleotides: TGTGCCAGCAGTTCTGTAGGAGGCTACACCTTC. This translates into CASSSVGGYTF. The chain links TRBV12-3 or TRBV12-4 to TRBJ1-2, with D unclear. V lost 4 bases to trimming and J lost 8 bases, with 8 bases between them. The CDR3 spans 11 residues.

This clonotype came up a few times. This chain joins TRBV30 and TRBJ2-3; D gene ambiguous. This CDR3 contains 12 residues. The germline V gene encodes CDR1 GTSNPN and CDR2 SVGIG (reference sequence). V lost 4 bases and J 6 bases, leaving 11 bases between the germline ends. Here the CDR3 reads CAWNYLEDTQYF. CDR3 sequence (DNA): TGTGCCTGGAACTACCTTGAGGATACGCAGTATTTT.

The V and J genes are TRBV7-8 and TRBJ2-1; D is uncertain. CDR3 length: 14 amino acids. The germline CDR1 and CDR2 sequences are SGHVS and FQNEAQ. Trimming shortened V by 1 base and J by 3 bases, and 7 bases separated the two germline ends. This chain's CDR3 is CASSLGVDYNEQFF. The CDR3 DNA reads as TGTGCCAGCAGCTTAGGTGTAGACTACAATGAGCAGTTCTTC. Filled out from reference TRBV7-8 and TRBJ2-1, the complete variable domain reads GAGVSQSPRYKVAKRGQDVALRCDPISGHVSLFWYQQALGQGPEFLTYFQNEAQLDKSGLPSDRFFAERPEGSVSTLKIQRTQQEDSAVYLCASSLGVDYNEQFFGPGTRLTVL.

This clonotype appeared many times. This chain joins TRBV11-2 and TRBJ2-7; maybe TRBD1 (6 bases). This CDR3 has 14 residues. Germline CDR1 SGHAT, CDR2 FQNNGV. The ends were cut back, 4 bases at V and 0 bases at J, with 10 bases in the middle. Written as DNA, the CDR3 is TGTGCCAGCAGCTGGGGACATAGCTCCTACGAGCAGTACTTC. Its translation: CASSWGHSSYEQYF.

This clonotype was observed at least ten times. The chain uses TRBV20-1 and TRBJ2-1; D may be TRBD2 (6 bases). Germline-derived CDR1 and CDR2 are DFQATT and SNEGSKA (reference sequence). This CDR3 is 14 amino acids long. The V end lost 3 bases, the J end lost 0 bases, and 9 bases lay between the germline ends. This chain's CDR3 is CSASGRASYNEQFF. The DNA for the CDR3 is TGCAGTGCTAGCGGGAGAGCCTCCTACAATGAGCAGTTCTTC.

This clonotype has a count of ten or more. This sequence joins TRBV3-1 and TRBJ2-7, with TRBD1 as a possible D gene (6 bases). Germline CDR1 and CDR2: LGHDT and YNNKEL (reference sequence). The CDR3 is 16 residues long. The V and J ends lost 4 bases and 0 bases respectively, with 16 bases between them. CDR3: CASSRTLTGSSYEQYF. CDR3 nucleotides: TGTGCCAGCAGCCGAACCTTAACAGGGAGCTCCTACGAGCAGTACTTC.

This clonotype appeared many times. The chain links TRBV24-1 to TRBJ2-5; tentatively, D is TRBD1 or TRBD2 (6 bases each). This CDR3 region has 15 residues. V was trimmed by 4 bases and J by 5 bases, leaving 16 bases between them. Germline-derived CDR1 and CDR2 are KGHDR and SFDVKD. The CDR3 DNA reads TGTGCCACCAGTGACCCGGGGGCGGTTGCGGAGACCCAGTACTTC. Translated: CATSDPGAVAETQYF.

There are many counts of this clonotype. The chain is built from TRBV20-1 and TRBJ2-7, with TRBD2 matching 13 bases. CDR3 length equals 17 residues. J gave up 0 bases and V 6 bases, and 11 bases lay outside the gene matches. Germline CDR1 DFQATT, CDR2 SNEGSKA (reference sequence). This CDR3 is CSAITGTSGVSSYEQYF. The CDR3 DNA follows: TGCAGTGCAATCACCGGGACTAGCGGGGTGAGCTCCTACGAGCAGTACTTC.

This clonotype was detected ten times or more. The chain carries TRBV5-1 and TRBJ1-1; 7 bases match TRBD1. CDR3 length equals 14 residues. J gave up 1 base and V 5 bases, and 5 bases lay outside the gene matches. Per the germline V gene, CDR1 is SGHRS and CDR2 is YFSETQ. The CDR3 loop reads CASRTGTANTEAFF. CDR3 sequence (DNA): TGCGCCAGCAGAACCGGGACAGCGAACACTGAAGCTTTCTTT. The variable domain in full, with the rest retrieved from reference TRBV5-1 and TRBJ1-1, is KAGVTQTPRYLIKTRGQQVTLSCSPISGHRSVSWYQQTPGQGLQFLFEYFSETQRNKGNFPGRFSGRQFSNSRSEMNVSTLELGDSALYLCASRTGTANTEAFFGQGTRLTVV.

This clonotype was seen many times. This chain uses TRBV20-1 with TRBJ1-5; no reliable D call. Per germline, CDR1 DFQATT and CDR2 SNEGSKA (reference sequence). The length of the CDR3 is 14 residues. The V and J ends lost 6 bases and 4 bases respectively, with 16 bases between them. CDR3 region: CSAETTVDNQPQHF. CDR3 coding DNA: TGCAGTGCGGAAACGACGGTTGATAATCAGCCCCAGCATTTT.

This clonotype was seen at least ten times. The chain links TRBV5-1 to TRBJ1-3; perhaps TRBD1 as D (6 bases). This CDR3 has 17 amino acids. The V end was cut by 0 bases, the J end by 2 bases, with 15 bases between. Germline V gene data show CDR1 as SGHRS and CDR2 as YFSETQ. The CDR3 DNA sequence: TGCGCCAGCAGCTTGGCTTCTTCAGGGGACGCTGGAAACACCATATATTTT. It yields the protein CASSLASSGDAGNTIYF.

The genes are TRBV5-1 and TRBJ2-1; the D is unclear. The CDR3 is made up of 14 amino acids. CDR1 is SGHRS and CDR2 is YFSETQ in the germline V gene. V was clipped by 5 bases and J by 3 bases, with 12 bases between them. The CDR3 DNA follows: TGCGCCAGCAGAGGGTACCCAGACTACAATGAGCAGTTCTTC. Its translation: CASRGYPDYNEQFF.

In its sample, this clonotype was seen many times. The chain links TRBV7-2 to TRBJ2-5; 7 bases fit TRBD2. The CDR3 has 17 amino acids. The V segment lost 5 bases and the J segment 2 bases; nucleotides outside the gene matches: 14. The germline gives CDR1 SGHTA, CDR2 FQGNSA. The CDR3 DNA follows: TGTGCCAGCAGCCCGCGTTTGACTAGCAGCAGACAAGAGACCCAGTACTTC. It translates to CASSPRLTSSRQETQYF.

The sample holds many counts of this clonotype. This sequence joins TRBV7-2 and TRBJ2-1; no clear D gene. V dropped 2 bases and J dropped 13 bases, with 12 bases sitting between them. From germline, CDR1 is SGHTA and CDR2 FQGNSA. The length of the CDR3 is 12 residues. The CDR3 loop is CASSLPQFFQFF. CDR3 coding DNA: TGTGCCAGCAGCTTACCCCAGTTCTTCCAGTTCTTC.

The sample holds many counts of this clonotype. The V gene is TRBV3-1, the J gene TRBJ2-1; D gene ambiguous. V dropped 0 bases and J dropped 7 bases, with 7 bases sitting between them. Germline V gives CDR1 LGHDT, CDR2 YNNKEL (reference sequence). CDR3 size: 13 residues. The CDR3 region has the DNA TGTGCCAGCAGCCAAGATGCGAGGAATGAGCAGTTCTTC. Its protein is CASSQDARNEQFF.

The chain has TRBV7-2 and TRBJ2-7; D gene unclear. Germline loops: CDR1 SGHTA, CDR2 FQGNSA. This CDR3 has 13 residues. Trimming removed 1 base from V and 2 bases from J, with 6 bases in between. CDR3 in DNA: TGTGCCAGCAGCTTAGTTATAACCTACGAGCAGTACTTC. Translation: CASSLVITYEQYF.

This clonotype was seen many times. This chain joins TRBV27 and TRBJ2-2; 7 bases match TRBD1. The CDR3 is 13 amino acids. The V segment lost 8 bases and the J segment 6 bases; nucleotides outside the gene matches: 6. Germline CDR1 reads MNHEY; CDR2 reads SMNVEV (reference sequence). The CDR3 sequence: CASRQGGSGELFF. CDR3 bases: TGTGCCAGCCGGCAAGGGGGCTCCGGGGAGCTGTTTTTT.

At least ten counts were recorded for this clonotype. The chain couples TRBV29-1 to TRBJ1-2, with TRBD1 identical over 10 bases. This CDR3 is 13 amino acids long. The ends lost 6 bases at V and 6 bases at J; junction bases unmatched: 7. Looked up from germline, CDR1 is SQVTM and CDR2 is ANQGSEA. CDR3: CSVTGTGANGYTF. DNA of the CDR3: TGCAGCGTGACCGGGACAGGGGCGAATGGCTACACCTTC.

This clonotype was recorded many times. The chain combines TRBV20-1 with TRBJ2-7, with 7 bases aligning to TRBD1. Trimming at V came to 3 bases and at J to 3 bases, leaving 5 bases not matched to a gene. There are 13 residues in the CDR3. The germline V gene has CDR1 DFQATT and CDR2 SNEGSKA (reference sequence). The CDR3 spells CSASRDRVYEQYF. The CDR3 DNA follows: TGCAGTGCTAGCCGGGACAGAGTCTACGAGCAGTACTTC.